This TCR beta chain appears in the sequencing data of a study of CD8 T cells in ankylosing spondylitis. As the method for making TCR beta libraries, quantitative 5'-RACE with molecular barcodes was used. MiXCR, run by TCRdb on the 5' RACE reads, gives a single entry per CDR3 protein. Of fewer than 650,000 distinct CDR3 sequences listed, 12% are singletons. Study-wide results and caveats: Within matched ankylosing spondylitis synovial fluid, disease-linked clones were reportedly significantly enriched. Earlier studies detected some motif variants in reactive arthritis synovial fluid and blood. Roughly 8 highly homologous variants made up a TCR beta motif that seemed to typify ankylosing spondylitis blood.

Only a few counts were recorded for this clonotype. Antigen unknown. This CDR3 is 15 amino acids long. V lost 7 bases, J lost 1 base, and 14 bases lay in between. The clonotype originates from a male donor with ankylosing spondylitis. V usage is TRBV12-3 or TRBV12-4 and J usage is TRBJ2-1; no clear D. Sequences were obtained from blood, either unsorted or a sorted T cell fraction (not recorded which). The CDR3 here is CASTGLAASYNEQFF. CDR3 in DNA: TGTGCCAGCACCGGCCTTGCGGCATCCTACAATGAGCAGTTCTTC.